This T cell receptor beta chain was recorded in a study of monozygotic twins with inflammatory bowel disease. Nested PCRs (roughly 16 and 10 cycles, two total) were applied to TCRalpha and TCRbeta cDNA. TCRdb reprocessed the 5' RACE reads, with one entry per CDR3 protein and no DNA. Its table records approximately 390,000 distinct CDR3 sequences. Details on this clonotype: The antigen is not known.

Study-wide results and limits: Treatment differences in immunosuppression may have added variability to the repertoires of patients.

CDR3 length: 12 amino acids. The TCR originated in a human donor with ulcerative colitis or Crohn's disease, or a healthy co-twin of an affected twin (not recorded which). The sequenced sample consisted of blood. This chain joins TRBV12-3 or TRBV12-4 and TRBJ1-2. The chain's CDR3 is CASSFTTYGYTF.